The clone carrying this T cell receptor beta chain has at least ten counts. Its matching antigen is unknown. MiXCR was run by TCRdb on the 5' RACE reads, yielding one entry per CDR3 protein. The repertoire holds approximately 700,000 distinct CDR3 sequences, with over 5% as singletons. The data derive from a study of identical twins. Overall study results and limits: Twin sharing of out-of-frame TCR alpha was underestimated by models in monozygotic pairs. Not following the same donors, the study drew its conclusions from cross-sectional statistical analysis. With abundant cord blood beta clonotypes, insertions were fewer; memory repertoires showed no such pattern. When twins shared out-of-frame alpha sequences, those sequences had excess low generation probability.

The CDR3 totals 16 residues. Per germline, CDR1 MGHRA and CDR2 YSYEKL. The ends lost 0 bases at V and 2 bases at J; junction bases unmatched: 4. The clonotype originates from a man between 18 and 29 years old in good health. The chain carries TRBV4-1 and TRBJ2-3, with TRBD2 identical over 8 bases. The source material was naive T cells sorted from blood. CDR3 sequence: CASSQDPGGVTDTQYF. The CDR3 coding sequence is TGCGCCAGCAGCCAAGATCCGGGAGGGGTCACAGATACGCAGTATTTT.